Below, 25 T cell receptor beta chains from the same sample are listed, as sequenced in a study of glioma-infiltrating T cells after dendritic cell vaccination (dated by TCRdb to about 2016). Library method: the immunoSEQ multiplex PCR assay. TCRdb mirrors the immuneACCESS table, restricted to in-frame sequences. Some clones are absent from its copies; in checked studies, under half trace to an unresolved V gene, and the reason for the others is unknown. This sample gives 80,000 to 100,000 clones in total; around 80% of them show up just once. The ten largest clones capture roughly 5.6% of the sample. Sequencing was performed on blood, taken before dendritic cell vaccination. These TCRs come from a human donor with glioblastoma.

V gene TRBV15 combines with J gene TRBJ2-1, with 8 positions matching TRBD2. CDR3 length equals 18 residues. With V trimmed by 0 bases and J by 0 bases, 7 bases remained unmatched. The germline V gene has CDR1 LNHNV and CDR2 YYDKDF (reference sequence). CDR3 coding DNA: TGTGCCACCAGCAGAGATCAAGGCCTAGCGGGCTCCTACAATGAGCAGTTCTTC. Amino acids: CATSRDQGLAGSYNEQFF.

This clone was recorded a few times. V is TRBV28 and J is TRBJ2-6, with 8 bases that match TRBD1. CDR1 is MDHEN, CDR2 SYDVKM, per germline. The CDR3 sequence is 21 residues long. V lost 7 bases to trimming and J lost 0 bases; unmatched junction nucleotides: 20. Here the CDR3 reads CASKGATGGRGPFSGANVLTF. The CDR3 DNA reads TGTGCCAGCAAAGGGGCTACAGGGGGTAGGGGGCCTTTCTCTGGGGCCAACGTCCTGACTTTC.

This chain uses TRBV6-1 with TRBJ2-7; no definite D call. Trimming pared 10 bases from V and 4 bases from J, leaving 14 bases between. Germline CDR1 and CDR2: MNHNS and SASEGT. This CDR3 contains 12 residues. The chain's CDR3 is CAIDNLGYEQYF. The CDR3 bases are TGTGCCATAGACAATTTAGGTTACGAGCAGTACTTC.

This clone has just a few counts. The chain recombines TRBV2 with TRBJ2-7; a possible D gene is TRBD2 (6 bases). CDR1 and CDR2 (germline): SNHLY, FYNNEI. The V end was cut by 4 bases, the J end by 2 bases, with 18 bases between. This CDR3 is 16 amino acids long. CDR3 DNA: TGTGCCAGCAGTGGACTAGGAACGGCGAGGGCCTACGAGCAGTACTTC. Amino acids: CASSGLGTARAYEQYF. Full variable domain (remainder filled in from reference TRBV2 and TRBJ2-7): EPEVTQTPSHQVTQMGQEVILRCVPISNHLYFYWYRQILGQKVEFLVSFYNNEISEKSEIFDDQFSVERPDGSNFTLKIRSTKLEDSAMYFCASSGLGTARAYEQYFGPGTRLTVT.

The chain uses TRBV7-9 and TRBJ1-1; unclear D gene. This CDR3 has 13 residues. V was cut by 1 base and J by 1 base, with 4 bases left in between. CDR1 is SEHNR, CDR2 FQNEAQ, per germline (reference sequence). In nucleotides, the CDR3 is TGTGCCAGCAGCTTAGAACAGAACACTGAAGCTTTCTTT. Protein: CASSLEQNTEAFF.

The CDR3 DNA follows: TGTGCCAGCAGCAAAGCTACGCGGACTGAGACTAACTATGGCTACACCTTC. It yields the protein CASSKATRTETNYGYTF. J is TRBJ1-2 and V is TRBV21-1. TRBV21-1 constitutes a pseudogene. The CDR3 spans 17 residues.

V gene TRBV18 combines with J gene TRBJ1-1, with D possibly being TRBD1 (6 bases). The CDR3 has 14 residues. Per the germline V gene, CDR1 is KGHSH and CDR2 is LQKENI. Trimming pared 5 bases from V and 4 bases from J, leaving 14 bases between. Here the CDR3 DNA reads TGTGCCAGCTCAGTGACAGGTTTTGGCACTGAAGCTTTCTTT. It encodes CASSVTGFGTEAFF.

The chain is built from TRBV9 and TRBJ1-1; D uncertain. This CDR3 comprises 15 residues. V was cut by 4 bases and J by 5 bases, with 18 bases left in between. CDR1 is SGDLS, CDR2 YYNGEE, per germline. The CDR3 is CASSPPRGGGTEAFF. The CDR3 DNA is TGTGCCAGCAGCCCACCCCGGGGAGGAGGTACTGAAGCTTTCTTT.

The gene calls are TRBV6-5 and TRBJ1-5; D is possibly TRBD1 (6 bases). Germline CDR1 and CDR2: MNHEY and SVGAGI. The V end lost 4 bases, the J end lost 5 bases, and 15 bases lay between the germline ends. This CDR3 has 15 residues. CDR3 residues: CASSFSGTLHQPQHF. The DNA of the CDR3 is TGTGCCAGCAGTTTTTCCGGGACACTCCATCAGCCCCAGCATTTT.

The chain joins TRBV5-1 to TRBJ2-7; TRBD1 matches 9 bases. The CDR3 contains 13 residues. V shed 4 bases and J 5 bases; nucleotides not matched to a gene: 4. Germline-derived CDR1 and CDR2 are SGHRS and YFSETQ. DNA of the CDR3: TGCGCCAGCAGCCACGGACAGGGGAACGAGCAGTACTTC. This encodes CASSHGQGNEQYF. The full variable domain, rest sourced from reference TRBV5-1 and TRBJ2-7, is KAGVTQTPRYLIKTRGQQVTLSCSPISGHRSVSWYQQTPGQGLQFLFEYFSETQRNKGNFPGRFSGRQFSNSRSEMNVSTLELGDSALYLCASSHGQGNEQYFGPGTRLTVT.

The chain recombines TRBV19 with TRBJ1-4, with 9 bases identical to TRBD1. The CDR3 sequence is 16 residues long. J was trimmed by 4 bases and V by 4 bases; bases with no gene match: 7. Germline CDR1 LNHDA, CDR2 SQIVND (reference sequence). The CDR3 DNA reads TGTGCCAGTAGTACCCGGACAGGGGTCTATAATGAAAAACTGTTTTTT. Protein product: CASSTRTGVYNEKLFF.

The CDR3: CASSVGTASNTIYF. The CDR3 DNA is TGCGCCAGCAGCGTCGGGACAGCGTCAAACACCATATATTTT. The chain combines TRBV5-1 with TRBJ1-3; TRBD1 matches at 7 bases. V dropped 4 bases and J dropped 6; count of bases not matched to a gene: 7. The length of the CDR3 is 14 residues. Germline CDR1 reads SGHRS; CDR2 reads YFSETQ.

The chain combines TRBV28 with TRBJ2-2, with a tentative D call TRBD2 (5 bases). The CDR3 has 15 amino acids. The V and J ends lost 6 bases and 7 bases respectively, with 18 bases between them. CDR1 MDHEN and CDR2 SYDVKM come from the germline V gene. CDR3 protein: CASSPLGNGGGELFF. Here the CDR3 DNA reads TGTGCCAGCAGCCCTCTGGGAAACGGAGGCGGGGAGCTGTTTTTT.

J is TRBJ1-5 and V is TRBV30; TRBD1 aligns across 8 bases. V gave up 1 base and J gave up 1 base; unmatched junction bases: 3. CDR3 length equals 15 residues. Per the germline V gene, CDR1 is GTSNPN and CDR2 is SVGIG (reference sequence). The CDR3 region has the DNA TGTGCCTGGAGTGGATGGGACAGGAGCAATCAGCCCCAGCATTTT. It yields the protein CAWSGWDRSNQPQHF.

The rearrangement uses TRBV6-1 and TRBJ2-7; possibly TRBD2 for D (5 bases). This CDR3 has 13 amino acids. Between the trimmed V and J ends, which lost 6 bases and 1 base, there was a span of 10 bases. Germline CDR1 and CDR2: MNHNS and SASEGT. The CDR3 coding sequence is TGTGCCAGCAGGGGCGGGCCTTCCTACGAGCAGTACTTC. Translated: CASRGGPSYEQYF.

V and J are TRBV5-8 and TRBJ2-6; D is possibly TRBD1 (6 bases). V gave up 0 bases and J gave up 4 bases, with 11 bases separating them. Germline CDR1 SGHTS, CDR2 YDEGEE. The CDR3 consists of 16 residues. CDR3 bases: TGTGCCAGCAGCTTGGTCTCAGGGGCCGGGGCCAACGTCCTGACTTTC. Amino acid sequence: CASSLVSGAGANVLTF. Looking up the rest from reference TRBV5-8 and TRBJ2-6 gives the full variable domain: EAGVTQSPTHLIKTRGQQATLRCSPISGHTSVYWYQQALGLGLQFLLWYDEGEERNRGNFPPRFSGRQFPNYSSELNVNALELEDSALYLCASSLVSGAGANVLTFGAGSRLTVL.

In this sample, this clone turned up once. This rearrangement joins TRBV15 to TRBJ2-6; D call uncertain. Germline CDR1 LNHNV, CDR2 YYDKDF (reference sequence). V was shortened by 2 bases and J by 0 bases, with 14 bases between the two germline ends. CDR3 length equals 18 residues. The CDR3 region is CATSRWAGTISGANVLTF. CDR3 in DNA: TGTGCCACCAGCAGATGGGCAGGAACAATCTCTGGGGCCAACGTCCTGACTTTC.

The chain recombines TRBV28 with TRBJ2-7, with a possible D match to TRBD1 (6 bases). CDR3 length equals 12 residues. Per the germline V gene, CDR1 is MDHEN and CDR2 is SYDVKM. Trimming took 8 bases from V and 4 from J, leaving 12 bases between them. The CDR3 reads CASFNRVYEQYF. CDR3 nucleotides: TGTGCCAGCTTTAACAGGGTTTACGAGCAGTACTTC.

The chain employs TRBV4-1 and TRBJ1-2; D unclear. Germline V gives CDR1 MGHRA, CDR2 YSYEKL. The CDR3 runs to 15 residues. V shed 1 base and J shed 3 bases, with 12 bases lying between them. CDR3 coding DNA: TGCGCCAGCAGCCAAGGAAAAGGGAGTGACTATGGCTACACCTTC. Its translation: CASSQGKGSDYGYTF.

The chain carries TRBV19 and TRBJ1-6; TRBD1 aligns across 8 bases. The germline CDR1 and CDR2 sequences are LNHDA and SQIVND (reference sequence). This CDR3 has 16 residues. J gave up 7 bases and V 4 bases, and 9 bases lay outside the gene matches. CDR3 region: CASSKGTGRTNSPLHF. The CDR3 nucleotides are TGTGCCAGTAGTAAGGGGACAGGTAGAACAAATTCACCCCTCCACTTT. The whole variable domain, filled in from reference TRBV19 and TRBJ1-6, reads DGGITQSPKYLFRKEGQNVTLSCEQNLNHDAMYWYRQDPGQGLRLIYYSQIVNDFQKGDIAEGYSVSREKKESFPLTVTSAQKNPTAFYLCASSKGTGRTNSPLHFGNGTRLTVT.

The gene calls are TRBV15 and TRBJ1-6; D perhaps matches TRBD1 (5 bases). Trimming left V 2 bases short and J 9 bases short, with 17 bases between. Per germline, CDR1 LNHNV and CDR2 YYDKDF (reference sequence). The CDR3 is 16 amino acids. CDR3 coding DNA: TGTGCCACCAGCAGACCGACCCCCGGAGGGGCTTCACCCCTCCACTTT. This encodes CATSRPTPGGASPLHF.

This clone is termed medium-sized (0.01 to 0.1%). V and J are TRBV29-1 and TRBJ2-3; 7 nucleotides line up with TRBD2. The germline V gene encodes CDR1 SQVTM and CDR2 ANQGSEA. This CDR3 contains 17 residues. J lost 5 bases, V lost 0 bases, and 14 bases had no gene match. CDR3 residues: CSVEDPRLADALDTQYF. In DNA, the CDR3 is TGCAGCGTTGAAGATCCTCGACTAGCAGACGCGTTAGATACGCAGTATTTT.

The rearrangement links TRBV6-5 to TRBJ2-5; TRBD1 aligns across 9 bases. The CDR3 loop spans 16 amino acids. The ends lost 3 bases at V and 5 bases at J; junction bases unmatched: 10. Germline V gene lookup returns CDR1 MNHEY and CDR2 SVGAGI. The CDR3 bases are TGTGCCAGCAGTTATTTGAGGACAGGGGTCCCGGAGACCCAGTACTTC. It codes for CASSYLRTGVPETQYF.

Only a few counts were recorded for this clone. The chain links TRBV7-8 to TRBJ1-1; the D gene is possibly TRBD1 (5 bases). The CDR3 covers 16 residues. V was trimmed by 1 base and J by 0 bases, leaving 12 bases between them. Germline loops: CDR1 SGHVS, CDR2 FQNEAQ. The CDR3 loop is CASSLVARDMNTEAFF. As DNA, the CDR3 is TGTGCCAGCAGCTTAGTGGCCAGGGATATGAACACTGAAGCTTTCTTT.

V and J are TRBV7-3 and TRBJ2-3, with 7 bases that match TRBD2. The CDR3 sequence is 14 residues long. With V trimmed by 2 bases and J by 4 bases, 3 bases remained unmatched. Per the germline V gene, CDR1 is SGHTA and CDR2 is FQGTGA. CDR3 nucleotide sequence: TGTGCCAGCAGCTTATTGCGGGAGTCAGATACGCAGTATTTT. Its translation is CASSLLRESDTQYF.